The 29 T cell receptor beta chains reported below all come from one sample, sequenced in a study of T cell changes during pregnancy in multiple sclerosis. Produced via immunoSEQ multiplex PCR; TCRdb's table is partial and in-frame only. The table lists roughly 87,000 clones, around 93% of them singletons. The source material was peripheral blood, sampled in the third trimester of pregnancy. Receptors were obtained from a female donor in good health, enrolled as a control in a pregnancy study.

The genes are TRBV19 and TRBJ1-3; D is unclear. Germline CDR1 and CDR2: LNHDA and SQIVND (reference sequence). V lost 7 bases to trimming and J lost 0 bases, with 16 bases between them. The CDR3 runs to 16 residues. The CDR3 here is CASMTLWAASGNTIYF. The CDR3 bases are TGTGCCAGTATGACCCTATGGGCCGCCTCTGGAAACACCATATATTTT.

V and J are TRBV2 and TRBJ2-3, with D unclear. Germline V gene sequence: CDR1 SNHLY, CDR2 FYNNEI. The CDR3 runs 12 residues. V lost 10 bases and J 0 bases, leaving 8 bases between the germline ends. DNA for the CDR3: TGTGCCAACTCCTTTAGCACAGATACGCAGTATTTT. It specifies CANSFSTDTQYF.

There are a few counts of this clone. This chain joins TRBV7-2 and TRBJ2-3, with TRBD1 as a possible D gene (6 bases). V was clipped by 1 base and J by 3 bases, with 14 bases between them. The CDR3 contains 16 residues. Germline V gene data show CDR1 as SGHTA and CDR2 as FQGNSA. The CDR3 DNA follows: TGTGCCAGCAGCTTAGTAGGGTCAGGGGTGACAGATACGCAGTATTTT. Translation: CASSLVGSGVTDTQYF.

The V gene is TRBV19, the J gene TRBJ2-1, with 10 bases that match TRBD2. V shed 6 bases and J 4 bases; nucleotides not matched to a gene: 6. Germline CDR1 LNHDA, CDR2 SQIVND (reference sequence). The CDR3 runs to 15 residues. This chain's CDR3 is CASSHTSGIYNEQFF. The DNA for the CDR3 is TGTGCCAGTAGCCATACTAGCGGGATTTACAATGAGCAGTTCTTC.

V and J are TRBV4-1 and TRBJ2-1; perhaps TRBD1 as D (5 bases). V lost 1 base and J 10 bases, leaving 8 bases between the germline ends. The CDR3 loop spans 12 amino acids. Germline CDR1 is MGHRA and CDR2 is YSYEKL. Written as DNA, the CDR3 is TGCGCCAGCAGCCAAGCTGGGGCCGAGCAGTTCTTC. It specifies CASSQAGAEQFF.

The rearrangement joins TRBV5-4 to TRBJ2-5, with 9 bases aligning to TRBD1. The CDR3 covers 15 residues. V trimming: 2 bases; J trimming: 5 bases; junction bases outside the gene matches: 7. In germline, CDR1 is SGHNT, CDR2 YYREEE (reference sequence). DNA of the CDR3: TGTGCCAGCAGCTTAGGCGGGACAGGGTGGGAGACCCAGTACTTC. Translation gives CASSLGGTGWETQYF.

The chain carries TRBV28 and TRBJ2-7; weak D call: TRBD1 (7 bases). Germline CDR1 reads MDHEN; CDR2 reads SYDVKM. Trimming left V 6 bases short and J 6 bases short, with 27 bases between. This CDR3 comprises 17 residues. DNA for the CDR3: TGTGCCAGCAGCCCCCCGAACGACAGGGAGGAAAAGGTCGAGCAGTACTTC. Protein: CASSPPNDREEKVEQYF.

The rearrangement uses TRBV6-1 and TRBJ2-7, with 7 bases aligning to TRBD1. The germline V gene encodes CDR1 MNHNS and CDR2 SASEGT. The V segment lost 10 bases and the J segment 2 bases; nucleotides outside the gene matches: 8. The CDR3 has 13 amino acids. The CDR3 sequence: CAISSDRAYEQYF. Here the CDR3 DNA reads TGTGCCATCTCGTCTGACAGGGCCTACGAGCAGTACTTC.

The chain employs TRBV7-2 and TRBJ2-1; perhaps TRBD2 as D (5 bases). Trimming shortened V by 2 bases and J by 4 bases, and 12 bases separated the two germline ends. This CDR3 contains 15 residues. The germline gives CDR1 SGHTA, CDR2 FQGNSA. The CDR3 nucleotides are TGTGCCAGCAGCTTACAAAGCACGGGGTACAATGAGCAGTTCTTC. This sequence encodes CASSLQSTGYNEQFF.

V gene TRBV28 combines with J gene TRBJ2-7; possibly TRBD1 for D (6 bases). Germline-derived CDR1 and CDR2 are MDHEN and SYDVKM. V was trimmed by 5 bases and J by 4 bases, leaving 18 bases between them. The CDR3 is 15 residues long. Here the CDR3 DNA reads TGTGCCAGCAGTCCTGGCGAGGGGGATCGTTACGAGCAGTACTTC. It codes for CASSPGEGDRYEQYF.

V usage is TRBV7-8 and J usage is TRBJ2-7; 7 bases match TRBD2. The germline V gene encodes CDR1 SGHVS and CDR2 FQNEAQ. V gave up 5 bases and J gave up 7 bases; unmatched junction bases: 8. This CDR3 is 13 amino acids long. CDR3: CASSIVGREEQYF. The CDR3 DNA sequence: TGTGCCAGCAGCATCGTCGGGCGGGAGGAGCAGTACTTC. The full variable domain, with the rest looked up from reference TRBV7-8 and TRBJ2-7, is GAGVSQSPRYKVAKRGQDVALRCDPISGHVSLFWYQQALGQGPEFLTYFQNEAQLDKSGLPSDRFFAERPEGSVSTLKIQRTQQEDSAVYLCASSIVGREEQYFGPGTRLTVT.

The V gene is TRBV28, the J gene TRBJ2-3; no reliable D call. V lost 6 bases and J lost 2, with 15 bases in between. Germline CDR1 is MDHEN and CDR2 is SYDVKM. This CDR3 comprises 15 residues. DNA of the CDR3: TGTGCCAGCAGCCTTCCGCCTGCGGCCACAGATACGCAGTATTTT. It encodes CASSLPPAATDTQYF.

This clone was found once. This chain links TRBV5-1 with TRBJ2-5, with no clear D. This CDR3 is built from 13 residues. Germline V gene lookup returns CDR1 SGHRS and CDR2 YFSETQ. V lost 4 bases and J lost 0, with 7 bases in between. The CDR3 nucleotides are TGCGCCAGCAGCATAGACTACCAAGAGACCCAGTACTTC. This sequence encodes CASSIDYQETQYF.

The V gene is TRBV5-1, the J gene TRBJ2-7, with TRBD2 matching 8 bases. With V trimmed by 0 bases and J by 1 base, 3 bases remained unmatched. The CDR3 is 15 amino acids. Germline V CDR1 and CDR2: SGHRS, YFSETQ. The DNA for the CDR3 is TGCGCCAGCAGCTTGGTAACGGGAGGGTCCTACGAGCAGTACTTC. This gives the protein CASSLVTGGSYEQYF.

The chain links TRBV28 to TRBJ1-1, with D perhaps matching TRBD1 (5 bases). CDR1 and CDR2 (germline): MDHEN, SYDVKM. The CDR3 contains 12 residues. Trimming pared 2 bases from V and 6 bases from J, leaving 7 bases between. CDR3 sequence reads: CASSLRGAEAFF. CDR3 bases: TGTGCCAGCAGTTTAAGGGGTGCTGAAGCTTTCTTT.

This rearrangement joins TRBV25-1 to TRBJ2-1; 8 bases match TRBD2. The V segment lost 5 bases and the J segment 8 bases; nucleotides outside the gene matches: 2. CDR1 is MGHDK and CDR2 is SYGVNS in the germline V gene. This CDR3 has 12 residues. CDR3 protein: CASSPRGDEQFF. The DNA for the CDR3 is TGTGCCAGCAGTCCGCGGGGGGATGAGCAGTTCTTC.

The rearrangement joins TRBV6-1 to TRBJ2-7; D may be TRBD2 (7 bases). This CDR3 comprises 15 residues. CDR1 MNHNS and CDR2 SASEGT come from the germline V gene. V was trimmed by 5 bases and J by 6 bases, leaving 20 bases between them. CDR3 sequence (DNA): TGTGCCAGCAGTTGGGGGGCGGGAGACTTAGGCGAGCAGTACTTC. It encodes CASSWGAGDLGEQYF.

The chain links TRBV19 to TRBJ2-5; 7 positions match TRBD1. J lost 2 bases, V lost 2 bases, and 14 bases had no gene match. The length of the CDR3 is 18 residues. Germline loops: CDR1 LNHDA, CDR2 SQIVND (reference sequence). CDR3 DNA: TGTGCCAGTAGTATAAGGAGTTTCCGGACAGGACTTCAAGAGACCCAGTACTTC. Protein product: CASSIRSFRTGLQETQYF. Variable domain in full (rest from reference TRBV19 and TRBJ2-5): DGGITQSPKYLFRKEGQNVTLSCEQNLNHDAMYWYRQDPGQGLRLIYYSQIVNDFQKGDIAEGYSVSREKKESFPLTVTSAQKNPTAFYLCASSIRSFRTGLQETQYFGPGTRLLVL.

Worth noting for this clone: This sample includes further DNA sequences coding for the same CDR3. The chain is built from TRBV28 and TRBJ2-7; a possible D gene is TRBD1 (5 bases). The CDR3 consists of 14 residues. The germline gives CDR1 MDHEN, CDR2 SYDVKM. Between the trimmed V and J ends, which lost 2 bases and 2 bases, there was a span of 10 bases. CDR3: CASSLRQGAYEQYF. In nucleotides, the CDR3 is TGTGCCAGCAGTTTAAGGCAGGGTGCCTACGAGCAGTACTTC.

V is TRBV2 and J is TRBJ1-4, with TRBD1 identical over 7 bases. The CDR3 is made up of 14 amino acids. Germline values: CDR1 SNHLY, CDR2 FYNNEI. V shed 6 bases and J 8 bases; nucleotides not matched to a gene: 9. The CDR3 bases are TGTGCCAGCAGGGACAGGCTTTTTAGGGAAAAACTGTTTTTT. It encodes CASRDRLFREKLFF. The full variable domain, its missing parts supplied by reference TRBV2 and TRBJ1-4, is EPEVTQTPSHQVTQMGQEVILRCVPISNHLYFYWYRQILGQKVEFLVSFYNNEISEKSEIFDDQFSVERPDGSNFTLKIRSTKLEDSAMYFCASRDRLFREKLFFGSGTQLSVL.

The rearrangement uses TRBV18 and TRBJ2-3; no definite D call. The V gene lost 8 bases and the J gene lost 4 bases, with 13 bases spanning the gap. Germline CDR1 is KGHSH and CDR2 is LQKENI. The CDR3 covers 13 residues. The CDR3 spells CASSPRSADTQYF. In DNA form, the CDR3 reads TGTGCCAGCAGCCCTAGGAGCGCAGATACGCAGTATTTT.

This chain's CDR3 is CASSLEVGISGRRDNEQFF. CDR3 DNA sequence: TGTGCCAGCAGCTTGGAGGTGGGGATTAGCGGGAGACGTGACAATGAGCAGTTCTTC. The V gene is TRBV5-4, the J gene TRBJ2-1; 9 nucleotides agree with TRBD2. After removal of 0 bases from V and 5 bases from J, the junction contained 15 bases not matched to a gene. CDR1 is SGHNT, CDR2 YYREEE, per germline (reference sequence). The CDR3 extends over 19 amino acids. Variable domain in full (rest from reference TRBV5-4 and TRBJ2-1): ETGVTQSPTHLIKTRGQQVTLRCSSQSGHNTVSWYQQALGQGPQFIFQYYREEENGRGNFPPRFSGLQFPNYSSELNVNALELDDSALYLCASSLEVGISGRRDNEQFFGPGTRLTVL.

This clone was detected a few times. The chain uses TRBV19 and TRBJ2-4; 9 nucleotides line up with TRBD2. The CDR3 runs 19 residues. Germline values: CDR1 LNHDA, CDR2 SQIVND (reference sequence). After removal of 1 base from V and 8 bases from J, the junction contained 18 bases not matched to a gene. This chain's CDR3 is CASSIGQSRTSVRAHIQYF. The CDR3 nucleotides read TGTGCCAGTAGTATAGGCCAATCCCGGACTAGCGTTAGGGCCCACATTCAGTACTTC.

Only one count was recorded for this clone. The genes are TRBV10-3 and TRBJ2-1, with TRBD2 as a possible D gene (6 bases). This CDR3 spans 15 amino acids. V gave up 7 bases and J gave up 1 base, with 14 bases separating them. Germline V gene sequence: CDR1 ENHRY, CDR2 SYGVKD. This CDR3 reads CAINTAGRSYNEQFF. CDR3 bases: TGTGCCATCAATACGGCGGGAAGGTCCTACAATGAGCAGTTCTTC.

This chain uses TRBV2 with TRBJ2-2; a weak D match, TRBD2 (6 bases). The CDR3 sequence is 16 residues long. Between the trimmed V and J ends, which lost 1 base and 6 bases, there was a span of 15 bases. Per germline, CDR1 SNHLY and CDR2 FYNNEI. The CDR3 coding sequence is TGTGCCAGCAGTGAAGTTGAGGGGCGGGAAGCCGGGGAGCTGTTTTTT. This encodes CASSEVEGREAGELFF.

The chain joins TRBV5-4 to TRBJ2-2, with 13 nucleotides matching TRBD2. There are 17 residues in the CDR3. The ends lost 2 bases at V and 2 bases at J; junction bases unmatched: 3. Per the germline V gene, CDR1 is SGHNT and CDR2 is YYREEE (reference sequence). The CDR3 sequence: CASSLGTSGINTGELFF. DNA of the CDR3: TGTGCCAGCAGCTTAGGGACTAGCGGGATCAACACCGGGGAGCTGTTTTTT.

The rearrangement links TRBV29-1 to TRBJ2-7; 11 bases agree with TRBD2. CDR3 length equals 15 residues. CDR1 SQVTM and CDR2 ANQGSEA come from the germline V gene. Unmatched junction bases numbered 8, after V lost 7 bases and J lost 0 bases. The CDR3 DNA reads TGCAGCGCACTACTAGCGGGAGTTACCTCCTACGAGCAGTACTTC. Residues: CSALLAGVTSYEQYF.

This chain connects TRBV6-1 to TRBJ2-6; 7 positions match TRBD2. V gave up 1 base and J gave up 3 bases; unmatched junction bases: 3. The CDR3 covers 16 residues. From germline, CDR1 is MNHNS and CDR2 SASEGT. The CDR3 coding sequence is TGTGCCAGCAGTGAAGGGGCGGGGGTTGGGGCCAACGTCCTGACTTTC. Protein product: CASSEGAGVGANVLTF.

The V call is TRBV7-8, the J call TRBJ2-1; 7 positions agree with TRBD1. V lost 1 base, J lost 4 bases, and 7 bases stayed unmatched. CDR1 SGHVS and CDR2 FQNEAQ come from the germline V gene. The CDR3 has 16 residues. The CDR3 sequence is CASSLVAETGYNEQFF. The CDR3 nucleotides read TGTGCCAGCAGCTTAGTGGCCGAGACAGGGTACAATGAGCAGTTCTTC.